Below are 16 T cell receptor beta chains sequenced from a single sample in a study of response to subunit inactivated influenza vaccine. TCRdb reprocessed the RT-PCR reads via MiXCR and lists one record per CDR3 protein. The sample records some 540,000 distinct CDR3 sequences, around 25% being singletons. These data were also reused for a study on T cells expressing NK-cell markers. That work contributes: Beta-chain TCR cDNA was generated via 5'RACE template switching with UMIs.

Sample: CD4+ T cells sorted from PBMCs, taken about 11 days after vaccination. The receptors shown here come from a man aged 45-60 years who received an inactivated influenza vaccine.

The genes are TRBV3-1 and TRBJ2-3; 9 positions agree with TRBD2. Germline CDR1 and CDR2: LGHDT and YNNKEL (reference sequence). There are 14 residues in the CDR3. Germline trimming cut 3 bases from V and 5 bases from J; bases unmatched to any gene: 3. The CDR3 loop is CASSQRGGIDTQYF. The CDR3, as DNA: TGTGCCAGCAGCCAGCGGGGGGGGATAGATACGCAGTATTTT.

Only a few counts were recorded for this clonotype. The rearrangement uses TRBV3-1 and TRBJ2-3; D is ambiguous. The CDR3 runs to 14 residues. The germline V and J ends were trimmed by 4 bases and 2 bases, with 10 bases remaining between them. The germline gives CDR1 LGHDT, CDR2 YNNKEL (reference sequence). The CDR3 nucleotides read TGTGCCAGCAGCCGGGATTTAGCCACAGATACGCAGTATTTT. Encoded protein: CASSRDLATDTQYF.

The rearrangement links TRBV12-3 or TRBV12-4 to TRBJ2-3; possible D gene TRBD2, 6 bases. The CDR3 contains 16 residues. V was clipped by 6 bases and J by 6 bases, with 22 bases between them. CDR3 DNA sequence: TGTGCCAGCAGGAGAACTAGCTTAGGCCCGGGTGATACGCAGTATTTT. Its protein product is CASRRTSLGPGDTQYF.

The CDR3 coding sequence is TGTGCCAGCGGTACCCCAGGAAGTCCTCCTGAAGCTTTCTTT. It encodes CASGTPGSPPEAFF. V usage is TRBV6-2 or TRBV6-3 and J usage is TRBJ1-1; D is unclear. The CDR3 has 14 amino acids. CDR1 is MNHEY, CDR2 SVGEGT, per germline. Trimming cost V 8 bases and J 6 bases, with 19 bases left between them.

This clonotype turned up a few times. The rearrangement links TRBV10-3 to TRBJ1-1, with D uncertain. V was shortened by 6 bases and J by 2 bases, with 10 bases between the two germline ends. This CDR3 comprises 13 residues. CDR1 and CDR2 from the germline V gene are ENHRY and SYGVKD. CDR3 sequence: CAIRMGSNTEAFF. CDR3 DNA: TGTGCCATCAGAATGGGCAGCAACACTGAAGCTTTCTTT.

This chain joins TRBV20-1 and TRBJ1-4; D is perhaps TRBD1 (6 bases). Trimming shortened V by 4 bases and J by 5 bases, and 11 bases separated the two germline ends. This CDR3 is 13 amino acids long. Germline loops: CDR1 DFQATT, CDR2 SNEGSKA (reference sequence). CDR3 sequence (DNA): TGCAGTGCTACCCGGGGGCGAAATGAAAAACTGTTTTTT. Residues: CSATRGRNEKLFF.

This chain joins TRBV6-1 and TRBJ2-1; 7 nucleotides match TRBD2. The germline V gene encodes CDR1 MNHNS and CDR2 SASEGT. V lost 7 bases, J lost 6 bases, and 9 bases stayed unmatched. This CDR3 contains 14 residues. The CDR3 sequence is CASKSGAPGNEQFF. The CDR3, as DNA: TGTGCCAGCAAGAGCGGGGCCCCCGGCAATGAGCAGTTCTTC.

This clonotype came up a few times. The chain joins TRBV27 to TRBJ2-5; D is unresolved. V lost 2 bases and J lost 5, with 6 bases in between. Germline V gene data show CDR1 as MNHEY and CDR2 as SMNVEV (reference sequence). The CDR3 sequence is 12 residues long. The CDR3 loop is CASSLVVETQYF. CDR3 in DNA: TGTGCCAGCAGTTTAGTGGTGGAGACCCAGTACTTC.

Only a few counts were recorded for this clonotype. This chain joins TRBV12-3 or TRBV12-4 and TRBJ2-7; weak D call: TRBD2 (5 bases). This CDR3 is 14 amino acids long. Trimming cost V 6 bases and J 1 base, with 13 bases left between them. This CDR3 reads CASSGLLGSYEQYF. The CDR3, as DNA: TGTGCCAGCAGCGGACTCCTTGGGTCCTACGAGCAGTACTTC.

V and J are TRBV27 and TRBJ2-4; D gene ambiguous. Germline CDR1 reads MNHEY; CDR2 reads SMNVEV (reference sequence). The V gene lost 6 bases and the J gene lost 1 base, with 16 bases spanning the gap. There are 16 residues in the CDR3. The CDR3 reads CASRLGPSGAKNIQYF. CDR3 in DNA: TGTGCCAGCAGGCTAGGTCCGTCCGGGGCCAAAAACATTCAGTACTTC.

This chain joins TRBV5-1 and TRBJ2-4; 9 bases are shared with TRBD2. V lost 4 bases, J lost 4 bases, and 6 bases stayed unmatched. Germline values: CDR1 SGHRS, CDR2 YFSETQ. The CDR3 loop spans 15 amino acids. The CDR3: CASSALTSGKNIQYF. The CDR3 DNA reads TGCGCCAGCAGCGCCCTGACTAGCGGAAAAAACATTCAGTACTTC.

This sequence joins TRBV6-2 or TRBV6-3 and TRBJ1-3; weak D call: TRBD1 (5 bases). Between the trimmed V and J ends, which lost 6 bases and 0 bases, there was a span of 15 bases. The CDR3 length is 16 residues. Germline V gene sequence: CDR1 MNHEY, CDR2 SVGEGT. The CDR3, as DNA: TGTGCCAGCAGAAGGGACGGTGCCTACTCTGGAAACACCATATATTTT. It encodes CASRRDGAYSGNTIYF.

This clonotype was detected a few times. The CDR3 DNA follows: TGTGCCAGCAGCCACGGGACTTCTGATACCTCTGGGGCCAACGTCCTGACTTTC. Translating it yields CASSHGTSDTSGANVLTF. The chain recombines TRBV14 with TRBJ2-6; D perhaps matches TRBD2 (6 bases). The CDR3 sequence is 18 residues long. Germline lookup yields CDR1 SGHDN and CDR2 FVKESK. Trimming left V 3 bases short and J 0 bases short, with 15 bases between.

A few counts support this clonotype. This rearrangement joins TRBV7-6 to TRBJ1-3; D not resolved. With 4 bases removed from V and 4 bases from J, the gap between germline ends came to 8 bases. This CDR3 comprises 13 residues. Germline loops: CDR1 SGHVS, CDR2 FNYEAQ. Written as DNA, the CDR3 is TGTGCCAGCAGCTCCCCGGCCGGAAACACCATATATTTT. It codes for CASSSPAGNTIYF.

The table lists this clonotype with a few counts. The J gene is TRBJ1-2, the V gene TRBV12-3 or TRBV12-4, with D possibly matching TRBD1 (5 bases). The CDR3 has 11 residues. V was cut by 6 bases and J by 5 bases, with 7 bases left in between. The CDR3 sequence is CASSRQYGYTF. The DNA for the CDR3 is TGTGCCAGCAGCCGACAGTATGGCTACACCTTC.

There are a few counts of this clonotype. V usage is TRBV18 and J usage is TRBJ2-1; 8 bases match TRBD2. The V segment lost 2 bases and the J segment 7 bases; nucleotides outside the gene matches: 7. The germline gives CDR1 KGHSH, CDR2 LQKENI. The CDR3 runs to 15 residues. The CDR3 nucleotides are TGTGCCAGCTCACCATTAGGACTAGCCAGAAATGAGCAGTTCTTC. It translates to CASSPLGLARNEQFF.